The 5 T cell receptor beta chains in this list originate from one sample, sequenced in a study of post-analysis software for immune sequencing data. Whole-study results and caveats: Patients had higher frequencies than controls of roughly 5 TRBV segments, including TRBV5-6, TRBV5-1 and TRBV20-1.

cDNA libraries of TCR beta carried unique molecular identifiers. Via MiXCR, TCRdb re-called the PCR reads, giving one row per CDR3 protein. Among hundreds of thousands of distinct CDR3 sequences, approximately 60% were seen once, and the ten largest hold about 11%. Their specific antigens are unknown. Specimen: blood. These receptors were collected from a girl aged 2-10 years with multiple sclerosis.

CDR3 coding DNA: TGTGCCAGCAGTTTAGGATCCCAGGGAGGCTATGGCTACACCTTC. It is translated as CASSLGSQGGYGYTF. The V call is TRBV12-3 or TRBV12-4, the J call TRBJ1-2, with a weak D call TRBD1 (5 bases). CDR3 length: 15 residues. Trimming removed 1 base from V and 4 bases from J, with 13 bases in between.

V usage is TRBV10-3 and J usage is TRBJ2-5; TRBD1 aligns across 10 bases. CDR1 and CDR2 (germline): ENHRY, SYGVKD. V was pared by 6 bases and J by 11 bases, with 12 bases of the junction left unmatched. The CDR3 is 14 residues long. The chain's CDR3 is CAISPGTGVEEQYF. The CDR3 nucleotides are TGTGCCATCAGCCCGGGGACAGGGGTAGAGGAGCAGTACTTC.

The chain employs TRBV29-1 and TRBJ1-2, with TRBD1 as a possible D gene (5 bases). The V gene lost 1 base and the J gene lost 4 bases, with 7 bases spanning the gap. Looked up from germline, CDR1 is SQVTM and CDR2 is ANQGSEA. The CDR3 has 12 residues. The CDR3 loop reads CSVEAGTYGYTF. In DNA form, the CDR3 reads TGCAGCGTTGAAGCGGGGACCTATGGCTACACCTTC.

The CDR3 here is CSVEEAGDTQYF. The CDR3 DNA is TGCAGCGTTGAAGAGGCTGGGGATACGCAGTATTTT. This rearrangement joins TRBV29-1 to TRBJ2-3; D is unresolved. This CDR3 is 12 amino acids long. V lost 0 bases and J 6 bases, leaving 7 bases between the germline ends. Germline assignment: CDR1 SQVTM and CDR2 ANQGSEA.

This chain joins TRBV18 and TRBJ2-1; 9 bases align to TRBD1. CDR1 is KGHSH and CDR2 is LQKENI in the germline V gene. The CDR3 is 16 residues long. The junction had 3 bases not matched to a gene; V was cut back by 1 base and J by 2 bases. The CDR3 DNA sequence: TGTGCCAGCTCACCACTTTGGGACAGGGCCTACAATGAGCAGTTCTTC. This gives the protein CASSPLWDRAYNEQFF.